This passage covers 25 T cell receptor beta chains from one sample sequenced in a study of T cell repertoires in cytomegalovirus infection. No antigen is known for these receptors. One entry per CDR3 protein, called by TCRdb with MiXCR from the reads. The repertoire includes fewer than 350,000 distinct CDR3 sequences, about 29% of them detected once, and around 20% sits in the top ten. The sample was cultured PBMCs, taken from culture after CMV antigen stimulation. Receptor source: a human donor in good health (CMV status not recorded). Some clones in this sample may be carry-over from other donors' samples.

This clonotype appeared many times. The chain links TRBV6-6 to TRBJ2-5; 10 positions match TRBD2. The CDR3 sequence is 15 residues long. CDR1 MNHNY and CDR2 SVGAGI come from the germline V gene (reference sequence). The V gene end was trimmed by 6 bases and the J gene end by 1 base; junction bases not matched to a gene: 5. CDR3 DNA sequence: TGTGCCAGCAGAGATGTAGCGGGGGGCCAAGAGACCCAGTACTTC. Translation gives CASRDVAGGQETQYF.

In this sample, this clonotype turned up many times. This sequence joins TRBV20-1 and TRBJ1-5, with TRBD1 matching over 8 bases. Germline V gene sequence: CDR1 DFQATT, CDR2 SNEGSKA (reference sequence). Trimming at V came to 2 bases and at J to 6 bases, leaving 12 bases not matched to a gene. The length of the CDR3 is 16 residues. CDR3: CSARRRIRQGSQPQHF. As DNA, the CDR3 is TGCAGTGCTAGACGCCGAATCCGACAGGGGAGTCAGCCCCAGCATTTT.

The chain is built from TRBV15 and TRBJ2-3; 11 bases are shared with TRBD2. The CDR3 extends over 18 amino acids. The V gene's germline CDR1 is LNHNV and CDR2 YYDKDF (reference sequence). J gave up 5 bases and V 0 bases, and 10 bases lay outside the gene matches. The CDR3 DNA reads TGTGCCACCAGCAGAGACATAGCGGGAGGGCCCTCGGTAGATACGCAGTATTTT. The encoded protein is CATSRDIAGGPSVDTQYF.

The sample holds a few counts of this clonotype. CDR3 DNA sequence: TGCAGTGCTGTAACGCAGAACACTGAAGCTTTCTTT. Its protein product is CSAVTQNTEAFF. The V gene is TRBV20-1, the J gene TRBJ1-1; D not resolved. V was shortened by 5 bases and J by 1 base, with 8 bases between the two germline ends. The germline V gene has CDR1 DFQATT and CDR2 SNEGSKA (reference sequence). This CDR3 spans 12 amino acids.

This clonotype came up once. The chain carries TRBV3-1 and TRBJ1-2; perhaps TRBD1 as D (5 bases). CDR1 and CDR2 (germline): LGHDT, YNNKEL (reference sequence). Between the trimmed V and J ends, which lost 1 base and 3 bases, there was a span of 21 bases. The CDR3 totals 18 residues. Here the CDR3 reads CASSQVFRRSRDDYGYTF. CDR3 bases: TGTGCCAGCAGCCAAGTCTTCCGACGATCCAGGGACGACTATGGCTACACCTTC.

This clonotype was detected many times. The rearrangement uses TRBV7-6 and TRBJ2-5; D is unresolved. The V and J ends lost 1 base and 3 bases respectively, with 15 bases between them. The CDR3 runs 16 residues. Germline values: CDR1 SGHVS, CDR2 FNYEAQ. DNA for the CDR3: TGTGCCAGCAGCTTAGGCGGCGCGACGGTAAAAGAGACCCAGTACTTC. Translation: CASSLGGATVKETQYF.

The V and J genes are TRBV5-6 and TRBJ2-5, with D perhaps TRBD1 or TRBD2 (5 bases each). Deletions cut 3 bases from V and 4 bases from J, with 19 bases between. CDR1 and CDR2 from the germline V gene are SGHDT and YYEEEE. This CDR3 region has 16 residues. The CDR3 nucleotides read TGTGCCAGCAGCTCATGGCTGGGGGATGGGGGAGAGACCCAGTACTTC. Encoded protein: CASSSWLGDGGETQYF.

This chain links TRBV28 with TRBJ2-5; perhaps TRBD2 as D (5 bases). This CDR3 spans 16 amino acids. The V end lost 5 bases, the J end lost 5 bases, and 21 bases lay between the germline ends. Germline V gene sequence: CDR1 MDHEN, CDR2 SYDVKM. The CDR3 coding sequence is TGTGCCAGCAGTCCGACTAATCCCTGGGCCGGTGAGACCCAGTACTTC. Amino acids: CASSPTNPWAGETQYF.

In DNA form, the CDR3 reads TGTGCCAGCAGTTTTGTCGATCAGCCCCAGCATTTT. Translated: CASSFVDQPQHF. The chain carries TRBV2 and TRBJ1-5; D is ambiguous. V was shortened by 5 bases and J by 5 bases, with 7 bases between the two germline ends. The CDR3 length is 12 residues. The germline V gene has CDR1 SNHLY and CDR2 FYNNEI.

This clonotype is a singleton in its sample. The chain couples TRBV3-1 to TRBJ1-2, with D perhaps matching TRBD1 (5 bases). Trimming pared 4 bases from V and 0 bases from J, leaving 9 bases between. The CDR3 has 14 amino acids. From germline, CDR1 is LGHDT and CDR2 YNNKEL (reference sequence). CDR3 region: CASSPGPANYGYTF. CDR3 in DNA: TGTGCCAGCAGCCCGGGACCGGCTAACTATGGCTACACCTTC.

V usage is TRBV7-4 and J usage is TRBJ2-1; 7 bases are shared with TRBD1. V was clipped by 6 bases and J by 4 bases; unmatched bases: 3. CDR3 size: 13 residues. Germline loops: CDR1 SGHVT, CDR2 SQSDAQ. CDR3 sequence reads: CASSPQGYNEQFF. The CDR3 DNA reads TGTGCCAGCAGTCCACAGGGGTACAATGAGCAGTTCTTC. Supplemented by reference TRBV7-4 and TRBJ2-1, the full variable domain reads GAGVSQSPRYKVAKRGRDVALRCDSISGHVTLYWYRQTLGQGSEVLTYSQSDAQRDKSGRPSGRFSAERPERSVSTLKIQRTEQGDSAVYLCASSPQGYNEQFFGPGTRLTVL.

The CDR3 loop is CASSFGHRNNEQFF. The DNA of the CDR3 is TGTGCCAGTAGTTTCGGACATAGAAACAATGAGCAGTTCTTC. The V call is TRBV19, the J call TRBJ2-1; D may be TRBD1 (5 bases). This CDR3 contains 14 residues. With 5 bases removed from V and 5 bases from J, the gap between germline ends came to 13 bases. In germline, CDR1 is LNHDA, CDR2 SQIVND (reference sequence).

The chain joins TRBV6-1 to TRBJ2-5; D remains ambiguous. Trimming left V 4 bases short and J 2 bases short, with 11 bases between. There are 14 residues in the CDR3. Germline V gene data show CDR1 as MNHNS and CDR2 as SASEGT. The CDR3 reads CASSGYSSQETQYF. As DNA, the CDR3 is TGTGCCAGCAGTGGTTACAGCTCACAAGAGACCCAGTACTTC.

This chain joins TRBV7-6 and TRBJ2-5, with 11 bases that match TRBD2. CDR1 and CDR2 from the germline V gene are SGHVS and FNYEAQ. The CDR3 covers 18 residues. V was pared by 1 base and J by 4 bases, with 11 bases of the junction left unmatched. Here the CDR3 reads CASSLGYLAGGPRETQYF. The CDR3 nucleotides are TGTGCCAGCAGCTTAGGCTATTTAGCGGGGGGGCCTAGAGAGACCCAGTACTTC. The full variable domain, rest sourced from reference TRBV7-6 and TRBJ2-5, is GAGVSQSPRYKVTKRGQDVALRCDPISGHVSLYWYRQALGQGPEFLTYFNYEAQQDKSGLPNDRFSAERPEGSISTLTIQRTEQRDSAMYRCASSLGYLAGGPRETQYFGPGTRLLVL.

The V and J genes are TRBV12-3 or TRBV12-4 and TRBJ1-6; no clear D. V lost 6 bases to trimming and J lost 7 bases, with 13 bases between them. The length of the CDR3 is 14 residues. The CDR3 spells CASRPTGGNSPLHF. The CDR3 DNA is TGTGCCAGCAGGCCTACCGGAGGAAATTCACCCCTCCACTTT.

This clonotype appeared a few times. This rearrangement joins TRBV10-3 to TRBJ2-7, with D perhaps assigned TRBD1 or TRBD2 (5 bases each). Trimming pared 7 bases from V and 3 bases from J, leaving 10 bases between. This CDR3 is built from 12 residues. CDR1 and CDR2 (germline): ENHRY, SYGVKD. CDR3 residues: CAIKGDLYEQYF. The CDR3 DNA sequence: TGTGCCATCAAAGGGGACCTCTACGAGCAGTACTTC.

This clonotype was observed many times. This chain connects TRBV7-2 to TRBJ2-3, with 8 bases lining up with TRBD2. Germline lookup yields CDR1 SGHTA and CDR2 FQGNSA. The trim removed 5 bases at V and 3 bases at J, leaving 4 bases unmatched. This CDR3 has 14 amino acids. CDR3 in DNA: TGTGCCAGCAGCCCAAGCGGGGGAACAGATACGCAGTATTTT. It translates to CASSPSGGTDTQYF.

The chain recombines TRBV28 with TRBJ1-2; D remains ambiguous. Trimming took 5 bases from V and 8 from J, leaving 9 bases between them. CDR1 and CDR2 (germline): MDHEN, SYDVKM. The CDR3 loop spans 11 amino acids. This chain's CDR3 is CASSQYTGYTF. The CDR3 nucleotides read TGTGCCAGCAGTCAATACACGGGCTACACCTTC.

CDR3 nucleotides: TGTGCCAGCAGCCAAGACACCGGGCCGAATTCACCCCTCCACTTT. This translates into CASSQDTGPNSPLHF. The rearrangement links TRBV11-2 to TRBJ1-6, with unresolved D. CDR1 and CDR2 from the germline V gene are SGHAT and FQNNGV. The CDR3 extends over 15 amino acids. The V end lost 5 bases, the J end lost 7 bases, and 15 bases lay between the germline ends.

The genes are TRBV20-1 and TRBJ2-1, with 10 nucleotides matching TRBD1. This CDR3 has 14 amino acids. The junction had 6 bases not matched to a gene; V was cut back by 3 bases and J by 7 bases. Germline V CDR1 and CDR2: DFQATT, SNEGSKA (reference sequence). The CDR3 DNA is TGCAGTGCTAGTGGACAGGGGGTTCGAAATGAGCAGTTCTTC. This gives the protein CSASGQGVRNEQFF.

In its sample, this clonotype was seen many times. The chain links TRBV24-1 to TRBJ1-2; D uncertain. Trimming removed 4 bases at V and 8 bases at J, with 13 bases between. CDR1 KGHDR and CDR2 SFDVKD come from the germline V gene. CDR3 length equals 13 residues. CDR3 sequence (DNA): TGTGCCACCAGTGAGAGGGCCCTGAAGGGCTACACCTTC. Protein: CATSERALKGYTF.

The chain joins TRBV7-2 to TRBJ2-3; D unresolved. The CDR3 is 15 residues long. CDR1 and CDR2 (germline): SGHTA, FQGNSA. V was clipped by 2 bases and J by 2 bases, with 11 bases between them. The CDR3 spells CASSLWAGVTDTQYF. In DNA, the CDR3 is TGTGCCAGCAGCTTATGGGCTGGGGTCACAGATACGCAGTATTTT.

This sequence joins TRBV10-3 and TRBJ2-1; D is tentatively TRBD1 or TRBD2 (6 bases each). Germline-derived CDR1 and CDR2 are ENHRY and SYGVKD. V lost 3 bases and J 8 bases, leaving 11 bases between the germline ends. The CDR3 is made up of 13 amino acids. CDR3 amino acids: CAISELGGDEQFF. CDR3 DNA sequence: TGTGCCATCAGTGAACTGGGGGGCGATGAGCAGTTCTTC.

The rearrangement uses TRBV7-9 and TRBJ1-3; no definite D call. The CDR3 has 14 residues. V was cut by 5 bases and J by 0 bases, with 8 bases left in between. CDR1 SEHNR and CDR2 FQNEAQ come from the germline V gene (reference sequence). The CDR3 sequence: CASSVVVSGNTIYF. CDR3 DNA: TGTGCCAGCAGCGTAGTAGTCTCTGGAAACACCATATATTTT.

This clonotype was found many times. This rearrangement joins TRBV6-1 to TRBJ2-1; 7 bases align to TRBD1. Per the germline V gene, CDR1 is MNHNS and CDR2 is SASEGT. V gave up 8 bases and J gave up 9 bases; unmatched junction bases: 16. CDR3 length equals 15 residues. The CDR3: CASLLRDSILAEQFF. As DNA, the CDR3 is TGTGCCAGCCTACTCAGGGACAGTATCCTAGCTGAGCAGTTCTTC.